This T cell receptor beta chain is drawn from a study of regulatory T cells in long-lasting Graves disease. The study, taken as a whole, reports: What was studied was peripheral blood only, and not thyroid tissue. Persistent Graves' patients showed reduced TCR diversity versus newly diagnosed patients. Repertoires from persistent disease leaned toward TRBV28, TRBJ1-2 and TRBJ2-5.

This clonotype was seen at least ten times. What it binds is unknown. Investigators prepared the TCR beta libraries by applying iRepertoire HTBI primers and Arm-PCR of CDR3 regions. Via MiXCR, TCRdb re-called the multiplex PCR reads, giving one row per CDR3 protein. Here the sample spans 360,000 or so distinct CDR3 sequences, less than 30% being singletons. V lost 5 bases to trimming and J lost 8 bases, with 18 bases between them. The CDR3 runs to 14 residues. Germline V gene sequence: CDR1 MDHEN, CDR2 SYDVKM. Time point meaning: persistent/refractory GD, antithyroid drugs over 5 years with positive TRAb. TCR sequences were obtained from RNA taken from PBMCs.

The rearrangement joins TRBV28 to TRBJ1-1, with a weak D call TRBD1 (6 bases). This specimen consisted of peripheral blood mononuclear cells (PBMCs), obtained when the disease was refractory, from a patient treated with antithyroid drugs. The receptor's source is a woman in her thirties or forties with Graves disease. The CDR3 region is CASSGGGAGTEAFF. The DNA of the CDR3 is TGTGCCAGCAGTGGGGGGGGGGCAGGTACCGAAGCTTTCTTT.